This entry concerns a single T cell receptor beta chain. V was clipped by 1 base and J by 6 bases; unmatched bases: 11. This CDR3 is built from 16 residues. Germline CDR1 MRHNA, CDR2 SNTAGT. The sample belongs to a study of blood T cell repertoires in COVID-19. Authors' analysis steps: Estimates of nucleated cell counts were drawn from the amplification of reference gene primers. TCRdb keeps only in-frame clones here, not all; method: immunoSEQ multiplex PCR. V and J calls and clone size are as listed in that table; D and trimming were resolved from the DNA. The profile covers about 250,000 clones, with 87% appearing a single time and roughly 3% taken by the ten largest.

This TCR came from a man aged 18 to 29 with active or convalescent COVID-19. Input material: peripheral blood. This chain uses TRBV6-4 with TRBJ2-7; TRBD2 matches 8 bases. The CDR3 nucleotides are TGTGCCAGCAGTGACTGGCGTTCTGGACTAGCTGGCGAGCAGTACTTC. Encoded protein: CASSDWRSGLAGEQYF.